One sample yielded the 26 T cell receptor beta chains listed below, sequenced in a study of tumor and adjacent non-tumor tissue in lung cancer. The library came from three nested PCR rounds adapted from ARM-PCR protocols. TCRdb recomputed calls from the multiplex PCR reads with MiXCR, one row per CDR3 protein. There are roughly 120,000 distinct CDR3 sequences in the sample; nearly 85% occur only once, and under 25% lies in the top ten. No cell sorting was done before RNA was extracted from the tissue. Sequenced input: lung tumor tissue. These receptor sequences come from a man aged 70 or older with non-small cell lung cancer.

In regard to this clonotype: One end of the junction does not line up with germline, which may come from a read error. This chain's CDR3 is CANSLGERGQGPHGYTF. CDR3 coding DNA: TGTGCCAACAGCTTGGGGGAGAGGGGACAGGGACCCCATGGCTACACTTTC. The rearrangement uses TRBV5-4 and TRBJ1-2; 9 nucleotides align to TRBD1. The CDR3 consists of 17 residues. The V gene's germline CDR1 is SGHNT and CDR2 YYREEE (reference sequence).

As concerns this clonotype: Given the absence of the conserved phenylalanine or tryptophan at the CDR3 end, a read error is likely. The rearrangement joins TRBV6-2 or TRBV6-3 to TRBJ2-2; D not certain. CDR1 is MNHEY, CDR2 SVGEGT, per germline. CDR3 size: 16 residues. Deletions cut 5 bases from V and 3 bases from J, with 16 bases between. In nucleotides, the CDR3 is TGTGCCAGCAGTACAAACCCCCGGCATCACACCGGGGAGCTGTTTTAT. This translates into CASSTNPRHHTGELFY.

Turning to this clonotype: With a much larger clone just one base away, this may be a read error. The genes are TRBV15 and TRBJ2-1; the D gene is possibly TRBD1 (6 bases). Germline CDR1 is LNHNV and CDR2 is YYDKDF (reference sequence). The CDR3 sequence is 16 residues long. V lost 4 bases, J lost 13 bases, and 26 bases lay in between. The CDR3 DNA sequence: TGTGCCACCAGCATAGATACAGGGCGCGTGGTACACACACAGTTCTTC. Its translation is CATSIDTGRVVHTQFF.

This clonotype was observed a handful of times. A much larger clone lies one base from this, so it may be a read error. The CDR3 spells CSARDPSGGRYNEQFF. The CDR3 DNA is TGCAGTGCTAGAGATCCCTCGGGAGGGAGATACAATGAGCAGTTCTTC. This sequence joins TRBV20-1 and TRBJ2-1, with 8 positions matching TRBD2. V lost 0 bases and J lost 4; bases outside the gene matches: 8. There are 16 residues in the CDR3. Germline V gene sequence: CDR1 DFQATT, CDR2 SNEGSKA (reference sequence).

A word on this clonotype: A much larger clonotype is one base distant, so this may be a read error. The rearrangement joins TRBV20-1 to TRBJ2-5; the match to TRBD2 covers 8 bases. There are 15 residues in the CDR3. Germline-derived CDR1 and CDR2 are DFQATT and SNEGSKA (reference sequence). DNA for the CDR3: TGCAGTACTAGTGGCGGGGGGATGTTACAAGAGACCCAGTACTTC. It encodes CSTSGGGMLQETQYF.

Details on this clonotype: The junction departs from the called germline gene at one end, perhaps through a read error. The V gene is TRBV6-1, the J gene TRBJ2-2; TRBD2 matches at 7 bases. The CDR3 length is 15 residues. Looked up from germline, CDR1 is MNHNS and CDR2 is SASEGT. DNA for the CDR3: TGTGCCAGCAGCTTAGGGAGGGCGTACACCCGGGAGTTGTTTTTT. Its translation: CASSLGRAYTRELFF.

A word on this clonotype: The DNA is left out, because the CDR3 cannot be placed on it with certainty; the CDR3 is given as TCRdb lists it. V is TRBV29-1 and J is TRBJ1-4; TRBD1, as called in the table, went unchecked against the DNA. The length of the CDR3 is 13 amino acids, counting both ends. The germline CDR1 and CDR2 sequences are SQVTM and ANQGSEA. The chain's CDR3 is CSVGQGSGEKLSF.

This chain links TRBV11-2 with TRBJ2-1; TRBD1 might be the D (5 bases). The length of the CDR3 is 14 residues. Per germline, CDR1 SGHAT and CDR2 FQNNGV. Trimming stripped 8 bases from V and 3 bases from J, with 14 bases between. The CDR3 bases are TGTGCCAGCGGGGCCAGTACCATCTACAATGAGCAGTTCTTC. Amino acids: CASGASTIYNEQFF.

V gene TRBV6-2 or TRBV6-3 combines with J gene TRBJ2-7; D perhaps matches TRBD1 (6 bases). Trimming took 4 bases from V and 1 from J, leaving 14 bases between them. Per germline, CDR1 MNHEY and CDR2 SVGEGT. CDR3 length equals 15 residues. The CDR3 reads CASSFRQAKSYEQYF. The CDR3 DNA follows: TGTGCCAGCAGTTTCAGACAGGCCAAGTCCTACGAGCAGTACTTC.

This clonotype is medium-sized. This sequence joins TRBV6-2 or TRBV6-3 and TRBJ2-2; D gene ambiguous. Looked up from germline, CDR1 is MNHEY and CDR2 is SVGEGT. V lost 5 bases and J 2 bases, leaving 3 bases between the germline ends. The CDR3 spans 12 residues. In DNA, the CDR3 is TGTGCCAGCAGTACCAACACCGGGGAGCTGTTTTTT. The encoded protein is CASSTNTGELFF.

Details on this clonotype: A junction end diverges from the germline sequence, so it may reflect a read error. The genes are TRBV28 and TRBJ1-2; D is ambiguous. CDR1 MDHEN and CDR2 SYDVKM come from the germline V gene. The CDR3 is made up of 11 amino acids. DNA for the CDR3: TGTACCAGCAGTGTTTCGAGTGGCTACACCTTC. Protein sequence: CTSSVSSGYTF.

The chain joins TRBV10-1 to TRBJ2-7, with D perhaps assigned TRBD1 or TRBD2 (5 bases each). The DNA end lines up better with TRBJ2-1; the J call may be wrong. The germline V gene encodes CDR1 WNHNN and CDR2 SYGVQD (reference sequence). The CDR3 totals 13 residues. The CDR3 DNA sequence: TGCGCCAGCAGTGAGTCGGGGGTTCACGAGCAGTTCTTC. This codes for CASSESGVHEQFF.

Regarding this clonotype: Mismatch with germline at one junction end may stem from a read error. The chain links TRBV5-6 to TRBJ1-1; the match to TRBD1 covers 9 bases. The germline V gene encodes CDR1 SGHDT and CDR2 YYEEEE. This CDR3 contains 16 residues. As DNA, the CDR3 is TGTGACAGCTACCGGCCCGGGACAGGGATCAACACTGAAGCTTTCTTT. Amino acid sequence: CDSYRPGTGINTEAFF.

Worth noting for this clonotype: At one end, the junction sequence differs from germline, possibly due to a read error. The gene calls are TRBV6-1 and TRBJ2-3; 9 bases line up with TRBD1. Per the germline V gene, CDR1 is MNHNS and CDR2 is SASEGT. The CDR3 is 14 amino acids. The CDR3 reads CASILGQGQNTQYF. For the CDR3, the DNA is TGCGCCAGCATTCTGGGACAGGGCCAAAATACGCAGTATTTT.

As regards this clonotype: One end of the junction fails to match germline, which may point to a read error. CDR3 sequence: CASSLNQGAPYEQYF. Here the CDR3 DNA reads TGTGCTAGCAGCTTAAATCAGGGGGCCCCCTACGAGCAATACTTC. The J gene is TRBJ2-7, the V gene TRBV11-2; 8 bases line up with TRBD1. Germline V gene lookup returns CDR1 SGHAT and CDR2 FQNNGV. This CDR3 comprises 15 residues.

In its sample, this clonotype was seen a few times. The chain's CDR3 is CASSAGSDSEAFF. The CDR3 DNA sequence: TGTGCCAGCAGCGCAGGGTCGGACTCTGAAGCTTTCTTT. The chain uses TRBV7-9 and TRBJ1-1; D is perhaps TRBD1 (5 bases). There are 13 residues in the CDR3. Per the germline V gene, CDR1 is SEHNR and CDR2 is FQNEAQ (reference sequence). The V gene lost 5 bases and the J gene lost 6 bases, with 13 bases spanning the gap.

Turning to this clonotype: Its ends do not fully match the called genes, so a read error is possible. The chain is built from TRBV5-4 and TRBJ2-4; D is perhaps TRBD1 or TRBD2 (5 bases each). The CDR3 spans 13 residues. The V gene's germline CDR1 is SGHNT and CDR2 YYREEE (reference sequence). The CDR3 DNA reads TGTGCCAGCAGCTTCACGGGGTTGGACATTCATTACTTC. Protein: CASSFTGLDIHYF.

Worth noting for this clonotype: Its ends do not fully match the called genes, so a read error is possible. V and J are TRBV6-5 and TRBJ1-2, with 8 bases matching TRBD1. The CDR3 has 13 residues. Germline CDR1 MNHEY, CDR2 SVGAGI. This chain's CDR3 is CANSYVQGDGCTF. The CDR3 DNA reads TGTGCGAACAGTTACGTACAGGGGGATGGCTGCACCTTC.

A note on this clonotype: This may be a read error, as it is one base from a much larger clone. The chain has TRBV5-1 and TRBJ1-2; 9 nucleotides line up with TRBD1. Germline V gene sequence: CDR1 SGHRS, CDR2 YFSETQ. The V gene end was trimmed by 4 bases and the J gene end by 7 bases; junction bases not matched to a gene: 11. The CDR3 has 15 residues. CDR3 DNA: TGCGCCAGCAGCACAACGGGACAGGGAGCTAGTGGCTACACCTTC. This translates into CASSTTGQGASGYTF. Looking up the rest from reference TRBV5-1 and TRBJ1-2 gives the full variable domain: KAGVTQTPRYLIKTRGQQVTLSCSPISGHRSVSWYQQTPGQGLQFLFEYFSETQRNKGNFPGRFSGRQFSNSRSEMNVSTLELGDSALYLCASSTTGQGASGYTFGSGTRLTVV.

This clonotype was seen more than once but under ten times. V usage is TRBV6-5 and J usage is TRBJ1-1; D unclear. This CDR3 has 14 residues. CDR1 MNHEY and CDR2 SVGAGI come from the germline V gene. V lost 1 base to trimming and J lost 4 bases, with 10 bases between them. The CDR3 DNA reads TGTGCCAGCAGTTACTGCTGTGGAAGCACTGAAGCTTTCTTT. This encodes CASSYCCGSTEAFF.

Note on this clonotype: The conserved phenylalanine or tryptophan is not found at the CDR3 terminus, so this likely reflects a read error. The chain links TRBV4-1 to TRBJ2-7; TRBD1 matches at 7 bases. The CDR3 is 16 amino acids. CDR1 and CDR2 from the germline V gene are MGHRA and YSYEKL. This CDR3 is CASSQDEGRGSYEQYL. CDR3 DNA: TGTGCCAGCAGCCAAGATGAAGGCAGGGGGTCCTACGAGCAGTACTTA.

This clonotype was picked up many times. The J gene is TRBJ2-5, the V gene TRBV10-3; TRBD2 matches 7 bases. In germline, CDR1 is ENHRY, CDR2 SYGVKD. The CDR3 is 15 amino acids. V shed 1 base, J shed 2 bases, and the junction held 4 bases outside the gene matches. The CDR3, as DNA: TGTGCCATCAGTGAGTTGGGAGGGCCGCAAGAGACCCAGTACTTC. It is translated as CAISELGGPQETQYF.

This clonotype has a handful of counts. A clone one base away is much larger, so this may be a read error. The chain couples TRBV20-1 to TRBJ2-4, with TRBD1 identical over 8 bases. V lost 7 bases and J lost 7; bases outside the gene matches: 6. The CDR3 is made up of 12 amino acids. CDR1 is DFQATT, CDR2 SNEGSKA, per germline (reference sequence). The CDR3 loop is CSVPTGANIQYF. The CDR3 nucleotides are TGCAGTGTTCCGACAGGGGCGAACATTCAGTACTTC.

As concerns this clonotype: One end of the junction is discordant with germline, which a read error may explain. The gene calls are TRBV14 and TRBJ1-6; D gene uncertain. CDR3 length: 12 residues. Germline CDR1 reads SGHDN; CDR2 reads FVKESK. In DNA form, the CDR3 reads TGTGCCAACAGCCGCAGGCGATCACTCCTCCACTTT. Protein: CANSRRRSLLHF.

For this clonotype: It may be a read error: a sequence one base away is much more abundant. The rearrangement links TRBV19 to TRBJ1-1, with a weak D call TRBD1 (6 bases). The CDR3 loop spans 16 amino acids. V lost 3 bases, J lost 3 bases, and 17 bases lay in between. Germline values: CDR1 LNHDA, CDR2 SQIVND (reference sequence). The CDR3 protein is CASSMVLGARHTEAFF. The CDR3, as DNA: TGTGCCAGTAGTATGGTCCTGGGGGCGCGCCACACTGAAGCTTTCTTT.

Of note for this clonotype: The junction shows a germline mismatch at one end, possibly a read error. The genes are TRBV6-1 and TRBJ1-4; D remains unclear. Looked up from germline, CDR1 is MNHNS and CDR2 is SASEGT. This CDR3 region has 14 residues. CDR3 nucleotides: TGTGACAGCACCGATAGGGCAACTAATGAAAAACTTTTTTTT. It specifies CDSTDRATNEKLFF.